This TCR beta chain emerged from a study of tumor and adjacent non-tumor tissue in lung cancer. Study-level results: In normal lung, the top 100 clones were significantly more dominant than in tumor. Compared with tumor, normal lung showed significantly lower TCR diversity.

The library came from three nested PCR rounds adapted from ARM-PCR protocols. MiXCR, applied by TCRdb to the multiplex PCR reads, yields one record per CDR3 protein. The top ten clones hold 45% of a sample with about 43,000 distinct CDR3 sequences, over 55% of them seen once. No cell sorting was done before RNA was extracted from the tissue. Distant lung tissue was collected more than 3 cm away from the tumor edge. With respect to this clonotype: Its antigen is unidentified. A much larger clone differs by one base, so this may be a read error.

This CDR3 region has 15 residues. V shed 5 bases and J 2 bases; nucleotides not matched to a gene: 8. Germline V gene lookup returns CDR1 MNHEY and CDR2 SVGAGI. This clonotype originated in a man aged 50 or older with non-small cell lung cancer. Sequencing input: distant non-tumor lung tissue. The J gene is TRBJ2-7, the V gene TRBV6-5; 8 bases align to TRBD2. CDR3 DNA: TGTGCCAGCAGTCACGGCGGGGGGTCGGCCTACGAGCAGTACTTC. Protein sequence: CASSHGGGSAYEQYF.